This T cell receptor (beta chain) was identified in a study of PD-L1 blockade in urothelial cancer (dated by TCRdb to the late 2010s). Some background on the complete study: Every patient began therapy in the mid-2010s and was given atezolizumab 1,200 mg intravenously every 3 weeks. Pretreatment tumor samples, along with matched peripheral blood collected serially before and after atezolizumab treatment, underwent TCR sequencing. Nine patients reached durable clinical benefit, while 15 to 20 patients did not. Patients had an ECOG performance status of 0 or 1 and had received between 0 and 3 prior chemotherapy regimens. In the same patients who had TCR sequencing, pretreatment tumors also underwent whole exome sequencing and RNA sequencing. About 90% of the 29 patients were males with bladder-origin urothelial cancer, and 18 of 29 reported a prior smoking history. A median of 141,255 T cells and approximately 83,000 unique TCRs was obtained from blood samples, and a median clonality of approximately 0.08 was observed. An exploratory multi-omic analysis was conducted of the somatic, immune and clinical correlates of response to PD-L1 blockade with atezolizumab in urothelial cancer. Blood samples were analyzed 3 weeks after the start of treatment (second dose) and 6 weeks after the start of treatment. Some 30 patients had pretreatment blood TCR-seq, about 25 had at least one posttreatment blood collection, and about 25 had tumor TCR-seq. Durable clinical benefit was defined as a progression-free survival longer than 6 months, and TCR features were additionally tested against progression-free survival and overall survival. Broad study findings and their caveats: Because the sample size was small (n = 29) and many of the analyses were exploratory, the results are meant to be hypothesis-generating. Among patients with durable benefit, tumor-associated TCR clones showed greater expansion in peripheral blood 3 weeks after treatment started (n of about 21, p = 0.022). A pretreatment peripheral blood TCR clonality below the median was linked to improved progression-free and overall survival.

CDR1 and CDR2 are read off the germline V gene as KGHSH and LQKENI. V is reduced by 3 bases and J by 0 bases, leaving a spacing of 5 bases between them. The cysteine opens and the phenylalanine closes a CDR3 of 13 amino acids. Here the CDR3 DNA is all that survives: 39 bases in frame from base 1. To estimate absolute template abundance from read counts, synthetic TCR analog templates were spiked into each PCR. TCRbeta CDR3 regions were amplified from genomic DNA with bias-controlled V and J gene primers using the immunoSEQ assay. Sequencing of rearranged TCRbeta segments was done at approximately 20X coverage. Under the source paper's analysis protocol: Sequencing errors were corrected by clustering and CDR3s were annotated against IMGT to assign V, D and J genes. Downstream analyses used only productive TCRbeta rearrangements, leaving out any out-of-frame or stop-codon sequences. Clonality was calculated as one minus the Shannon entropy normalized by the log of the number of unique productive sequences. Clones differing between time points or between blood and tumor were identified by Fisher's exact test with Benjamini-Hochberg correction at adjusted p below 0.01. TCRdb took this table from immuneACCESS and kept in-frame rearrangements with V and J called. Such tables lack part of the clones; where checked against another copy, unresolved V genes explain under half of the gap, and the rest is unexplained. The V and J calls and the clone size are those of that table, but D and trimming were determined from the DNA. Here the sample has roughly 49,000 clones; 85% to 90% occur a single time. The ten largest make up about 20% of the sample.

What this sample's time point label stands for: pretreatment peripheral blood. A total of under 30 patients with locally advanced or metastatic urothelial carcinoma, treated at Memorial Sloan Kettering on a trial protocol, made up the cohort. Peripheral blood mononuclear cells were collected pretreatment and during treatment, at between 1 and 8 total time points per patient. The Qiagen DNeasy Blood extraction kit was used to purify genomic DNA from total PBMCs and from tumor samples. PBMCs were collected pretreatment and during treatment and were isolated and stored as previously described. Concerning this clone: No antigen is known for it. Base-call qualities are not available, and no considerably larger clone is one nucleotide away.

This specimen was PBMCs, taken around atezolizumab (anti-PD-L1) treatment. The sequence links TRBV18 to TRBJ2-5; a confident D gene designation cannot be given. The sequence derives from a man aged 55 to 70 with urothelial cancer. The sequence in DNA is TGTGCCAGCTCACCTATAAACCAAGAGACCCAGTACTTC. Its product reads: CASSPINQETQYF.